A single sample is the source of the 26 T cell receptor beta chains below, sequenced in a study of blood T cell repertoires in COVID-19. Produced via immunoSEQ multiplex PCR; TCRdb's table is partial and in-frame only. The table has 93,000 or so clones, approximately 80% seen once. Material: peripheral blood. All receptors come from a human donor in a cohort sampled during active COVID-19.

A note on this clone: Relative to the germline gene, one junction end is altered; a read error may explain this. This chain uses TRBV10-2 with TRBJ1-2; D unresolved. This CDR3 has 14 residues. Germline CDR1 and CDR2: WSHSY and SAAADI. The CDR3 nucleotides are TGCGCCAGTAGTGCACCGGGATCGGTCTATGGCTACACCTTC. Protein product: CASSAPGSVYGYTF.

The chain uses TRBV27 and TRBJ2-1; 8 bases are a match to TRBD2. V trimming: 4 bases; J trimming: 5 bases; junction bases outside the gene matches: 13. The CDR3 is made up of 17 amino acids. Germline assignment: CDR1 MNHEY and CDR2 SMNVEV (reference sequence). The CDR3 region has the DNA TGTGCCAGCAGTTCCAGTCGCGGGACTAGTATCCACAATGAGCAGTTCTTC. Translating gives CASSSSRGTSIHNEQFF.

The chain is built from TRBV19 and TRBJ2-7; D unresolved. This CDR3 is 13 amino acids long. V lost 2 bases, J lost 2 bases, and 7 bases lay in between. CDR1 LNHDA and CDR2 SQIVND come from the germline V gene (reference sequence). CDR3 amino acids: CASSITEAYEQYF. DNA of the CDR3: TGTGCCAGTAGTATAACAGAAGCCTACGAGCAGTACTTC.

The V gene is TRBV9, the J gene TRBJ1-1; TRBD1 might be the D (5 bases). Germline V gene lookup returns CDR1 SGDLS and CDR2 YYNGEE. Between the trimmed V and J ends, which lost 0 bases and 11 bases, there was a span of 20 bases. The CDR3 runs to 15 residues. The CDR3 DNA sequence: TGTGCCAGCAGCGTAGAGGGATCGGGGGTGGCCTCTGCTTTCTTT. Translated, it gives CASSVEGSGVASAFF.

The V call is TRBV24-1, the J call TRBJ2-2, with 9 nucleotides matching TRBD2. V lost 5 bases, J lost 3 bases, and 9 bases stayed unmatched. The CDR3 consists of 17 residues. Germline CDR1 and CDR2: KGHDR and SFDVKD. CDR3 sequence (DNA): TGTGCCACCAGTGGAGGGCCTAGCGGGGCGTACACCGGGGAGCTGTTTTTT. Protein product: CATSGGPSGAYTGELFF.

The chain uses TRBV6-4 and TRBJ1-4, with 7 bases aligning to TRBD1. CDR1 is MRHNA, CDR2 SNTAGT, per germline. The J segment lost 10 bases and the V segment lost 2 bases, leaving 4 bases of the junction unmatched. There are 13 residues in the CDR3. The CDR3 DNA reads as TGTGCCAGCAGTGACGGACAGGCGGGAAAACTGTTTTTT. This gives the protein CASSDGQAGKLFF.

The gene calls are TRBV6-6 and TRBJ2-5, with TRBD2 identical over 13 bases. CDR1 is MNHNY and CDR2 is SVGAGI in the germline V gene (reference sequence). J gave up 1 base and V 5 bases, and 10 bases lay outside the gene matches. This CDR3 region has 18 residues. For the CDR3, the DNA is TGTGCCAGCAGTCCCGGGACTAGCGGGGCCCGGGGCCAAGAGACCCAGTACTTC. This encodes CASSPGTSGARGQETQYF.

This chain connects TRBV19 to TRBJ1-5, with a tentative D call TRBD1 (6 bases). Trimming took off 7 bases at V and 6 bases at J, with 19 bases between the two ends. This CDR3 region has 15 residues. CDR1 LNHDA and CDR2 SQIVND come from the germline V gene (reference sequence). The DNA of the CDR3 is TGTGCCAGTACTCCCCCGGGGGGGGGCGGTCAGCCCCAGCATTTT. Its protein is CASTPPGGGGQPQHF.

V and J are TRBV11-2 and TRBJ2-7; 8 positions agree with TRBD1. The length of the CDR3 is 16 residues. The V and J ends lost 3 bases and 5 bases, in that order; junction bases with no gene match: 12. Germline loops: CDR1 SGHAT, CDR2 FQNNGV. CDR3 bases: TGTGCCAGCAGCTTTTTCGGAAACGACAGGGGCCACGAGCAGTACTTC. Its protein product is CASSFFGNDRGHEQYF.

The gene calls are TRBV5-8 and TRBJ2-3, with D possibly being TRBD2 (5 bases). V was cut by 4 bases and J by 1 base, with 10 bases left in between. In germline, CDR1 is SGHTS, CDR2 YDEGEE. The CDR3 has 14 amino acids. CDR3 bases: TGTGCCAGCAGCGAGGGTTCTGGCACAGATACGCAGTATTTT. Residues: CASSEGSGTDTQYF.

This chain joins TRBV12-3 or TRBV12-4 and TRBJ2-3; D possibly corresponds to TRBD2 (5 bases). The CDR3 is 12 residues long. Trimming took off 3 bases at V and 5 bases at J, with 6 bases between the two ends. The CDR3, as DNA: TGTGCCAGCAGTTTCCGGGGAGATACGCAGTATTTT. This sequence encodes CASSFRGDTQYF.

This chain uses TRBV21-1 with TRBJ2-1; the D call in the table, TRBD1, was not verified against the DNA. TRBV21-1 is classified as a pseudogene. The length of the CDR3 is 16 residues. The CDR3 nucleotides read TGTGCCAGCAGCAAATACAAGGGACAGGGATACAATGAGCAGTTCTTC. Its translation is CASSKYKGQGYNEQFF.

The chain carries TRBV19 and TRBJ2-1, with 7 bases identical to TRBD2. Germline V CDR1 and CDR2: LNHDA, SQIVND (reference sequence). This CDR3 has 14 amino acids. V dropped 7 bases and J dropped 5; count of bases not matched to a gene: 8. The CDR3: CASKSQRGHNEQFF. The CDR3, as DNA: TGTGCCAGTAAAAGCCAGCGGGGCCACAATGAGCAGTTCTTC.

The genes are TRBV18 and TRBJ1-1; D might be TRBD1 (6 bases). V lost 4 bases and J lost 0, with 12 bases in between. From germline, CDR1 is KGHSH and CDR2 LQKENI. The CDR3 has 15 residues. This CDR3 is CASSRGQIMNTEAFF. The CDR3 region has the DNA TGTGCCAGCTCACGTGGACAGATAATGAACACTGAAGCTTTCTTT.

This clone came up a few times. V usage is TRBV12-5 and J usage is TRBJ2-1, with 10 positions matching TRBD1. CDR1 and CDR2 from the germline V gene are LGHNT and FRNRAP. The CDR3 consists of 16 residues. With 6 bases clipped from V and 3 bases from J, the junction kept 8 bases outside the gene matches. CDR3 nucleotides: TGTGCTAGTGGACGGGACAGGGGTCGTTTCTACAATGAGCAGTTCTTC. Its protein product is CASGRDRGRFYNEQFF. The complete variable domain, with remaining parts taken from reference TRBV12-5 and TRBJ2-1, reads DARVTQTPRHKVTEMGQEVTMRCQPILGHNTVFWYRQTMMQGLELLAYFRNRAPLDDSGMPKDRFSAEMPDATLATLKIQPSEPRDSAVYFCASGRDRGRFYNEQFFGPGTRLTVL.

The chain uses TRBV2 and TRBJ2-5, with D perhaps matching TRBD2 (6 bases). Germline loops: CDR1 SNHLY, CDR2 FYNNEI. V was cut by 4 bases and J by 11 bases, with 14 bases left in between. The CDR3 is 12 residues long. The CDR3 nucleotides are TGTGCCAGCAGTGTTAAGGGAGGCCGGCAGTACTTC. Its translation: CASSVKGGRQYF.

The chain links TRBV29-1 to TRBJ2-5, with a weak D call TRBD2 (6 bases). V dropped 7 bases and J dropped 1 base, with 10 bases sitting between them. From germline, CDR1 is SQVTM and CDR2 ANQGSEA. CDR3 length: 12 amino acids. The CDR3 protein is CSGGGIQETQYF. The CDR3 bases are TGCAGCGGTGGGGGGATCCAAGAGACCCAGTACTTC.

This clone turned up a few times. The J gene is TRBJ1-6, the V gene TRBV27, with 7 bases that match TRBD1. V lost 5 bases and J lost 9; bases outside the gene matches: 10. The germline gives CDR1 MNHEY, CDR2 SMNVEV (reference sequence). This CDR3 region has 15 residues. The CDR3 nucleotides are TGTGCCAGCAGTCTAGAGACAGGGAGCAGTTCACCCCTCCACTTT. Translated: CASSLETGSSSPLHF.

The V call is TRBV18, the J call TRBJ2-3; 8 bases match TRBD2. Germline V gene data show CDR1 as KGHSH and CDR2 as LQKENI. V lost 4 bases to trimming and J lost 1 base; unmatched junction nucleotides: 7. This CDR3 is 16 amino acids long. The CDR3 loop is CASSQRGGPGTDTQYF. The DNA of the CDR3 is TGTGCCAGCTCACAACGGGGGGGCCCTGGCACAGATACGCAGTATTTT.

The table lists this clone with a few counts. This chain connects TRBV5-1 to TRBJ1-3; the D gene is possibly TRBD1 (6 bases). CDR3 size: 15 residues. The ends were cut back, 2 bases at V and 1 base at J, with 10 bases in the middle. Looked up from germline, CDR1 is SGHRS and CDR2 is YFSETQ. The CDR3 loop is CASSFTTGSGNTIYF. CDR3 sequence (DNA): TGCGCCAGCAGCTTCACCACAGGGTCTGGAAACACCATATATTTT.

The V gene is TRBV11-1, the J gene TRBJ2-5; 8 bases are shared with TRBD2. Trimming at V came to 7 bases and at J to 9 bases, leaving 13 bases not matched to a gene. This CDR3 has 14 residues. Germline lookup yields CDR1 SGHAT and CDR2 FQDESV (reference sequence). Here the CDR3 reads CASTDAGLAGAQYF. As DNA, the CDR3 is TGTGCCAGCACCGACGCCGGACTAGCAGGGGCCCAGTACTTC.

This clone was detected a few times. DNA of the CDR3: TGTGCTAGTGGGCATCCACAGGGAAAAGCTTTCTTT. Its translation is CASGHPQGKAFF. The gene calls are TRBV12-5 and TRBJ1-1; D perhaps matches TRBD1 (6 bases). CDR3 length: 12 amino acids. CDR1 and CDR2 (germline): LGHNT, FRNRAP. V lost 6 bases and J 9 bases, leaving 14 bases between the germline ends.

The rearrangement links TRBV30 to TRBJ2-7; D might be TRBD1 (5 bases). CDR3 length equals 13 residues. Germline-derived CDR1 and CDR2 are GTSNPN and SVGIG (reference sequence). Trimming pared 4 bases from V and 1 base from J, leaving 11 bases between. CDR3 sequence: CAWTLDSSYEQYF. CDR3 in DNA: TGTGCCTGGACCCTTGACAGTTCCTACGAGCAGTACTTC.

The J gene is TRBJ2-7, the V gene TRBV5-6, with 7 bases matching TRBD1. The germline CDR1 and CDR2 sequences are SGHDT and YYEEEE. The V and J ends lost 4 bases and 4 bases, in that order; junction bases with no gene match: 5. The CDR3 runs to 13 residues. The DNA for the CDR3 is TGTGCCAGCAGCGGCCGGGACAGATACGAGCAGTACTTC. Its protein product is CASSGRDRYEQYF.

The chain combines TRBV4-2 with TRBJ1-3; TRBD1 is a possible D gene (6 bases). The V gene's germline CDR1 is LGHNA and CDR2 YNFKEQ. The V gene lost 0 bases and the J gene lost 2 bases, with 17 bases spanning the gap. This CDR3 spans 18 amino acids. The CDR3 DNA is TGTGCCAGCAGCCAAGATTCCACATACAGGGTGGCTGGAAACACCATATATTTT. This gives the protein CASSQDSTYRVAGNTIYF.

The rearrangement uses TRBV29-1 and TRBJ1-4, with D possibly being TRBD1 (5 bases). Trimming left V 1 base short and J 5 bases short, with 8 bases between. CDR3 length: 13 amino acids. Germline lookup yields CDR1 SQVTM and CDR2 ANQGSEA. The CDR3 protein is CSVEAGGNEKLFF. CDR3 bases: TGCAGCGTTGAAGCGGGGGGGAATGAAAAACTGTTTTTT. Using reference TRBV29-1 and TRBJ1-4 for the parts outside the CDR3, the full variable domain is SAVISQKPSRDICQRGTSLTIQCQVDSQVTMMFWYRQQPGQSLTLIATANQGSEATYESGFVIDKFPISRPNLTFSTLTVSNMSPEDSSIYLCSVEAGGNEKLFFGSGTQLSVL.